This T cell receptor (beta chain) appears in the sequencing data of a study of PD-1 blockade in classical Hodgkin lymphoma. From germline, CDR1 is SGHTA and CDR2 FQGNSA. The CDR3 length is 16 residues. V shed 3 bases and J 2 bases; nucleotides not matched to a gene: 5. As to time point: newly diagnosed, previously untreated cHL patient sample. Thawed PBMCs were subjected to magnetic negative selection, which yielded isolated CD8+ T cells. A comparison was provided by newly diagnosed, untreated classical Hodgkin lymphoma PBMCs. Data came from immunoSEQ multiplex PCR; TCRdb stores just in-frame clones and leaves some out. The table has tens of thousands of clones, about 86% seen once.

The sequenced sample was CD8+ T cells from blood. The V and J genes are TRBV7-2 and TRBJ2-1; 9 bases line up with TRBD1. The TCR originated in a human donor with classical Hodgkin lymphoma. This chain's CDR3 is CASSFARTGAYNEQFF. As DNA, the CDR3 is TGTGCCAGCAGCTTCGCTAGGACAGGGGCCTACAATGAGCAGTTCTTC.